This paragraph reports one T cell receptor (beta chain). The record originates from a study of blood T cell repertoires in COVID-19. The wider study: Collection of acute and convalescent COVID-19 samples took place in the United States, Italy and Spain. T cells, B-cell-depleted T cells, or PBMCs supplied cDNA or gDNA.

Germline lookup yields CDR1 SGHRS and CDR2 YFSETQ. The CDR3 totals 14 residues. V was clipped by 1 base and J by 4 bases, with 12 bases between them. Assay used: immunoSEQ multiplex PCR; TCRdb lists only in-frame clones, some missing. The data hold approximately 500,000 clones, with roughly nine tenths observed a single time. The sample was peripheral blood. The clonotype originates from a man between 18 and 35 years old with COVID-19, enrolled during active disease. The chain couples TRBV5-1 to TRBJ2-7; tentatively, D is TRBD1 (5 bases). DNA of the CDR3: TGCGCCAGCAGCTTGTGGCAGGGCGAATACGAGCAGTACTTC. The encoded protein is CASSLWQGEYEQYF.